The 21 T cell receptor beta chains reported below all come from one sample, sequenced in a study of T cell changes during pregnancy in multiple sclerosis. Libraries were prepared by immunoSEQ multiplex PCR; TCRdb keeps only in-frame clonotypes and omits some of them. The sample holds about 33,000 clones, 91% seen once. This specimen was CD4+ T cells from peripheral blood mononuclear cells, taken in the third trimester of pregnancy. The receptors derive from a female donor in good health, enrolled as a control in a pregnancy study.

J is TRBJ2-1 and V is TRBV7-3; 12 nucleotides align to TRBD2. Germline V gene sequence: CDR1 SGHTA, CDR2 FQGTGA. This CDR3 region has 15 residues. The trim removed 3 bases at V and 7 bases at J, leaving 4 bases unmatched. The CDR3 bases are TGTGCCAGCAGCTTCGGACTAGCGGGGAAAAATGAGCAGTTCTTC. Its translation is CASSFGLAGKNEQFF.

The genes are TRBV27 and TRBJ1-1; unclear D gene. Germline CDR1 MNHEY, CDR2 SMNVEV (reference sequence). The V end lost 6 bases, the J end lost 8 bases, and 16 bases lay between the germline ends. This CDR3 region has 13 residues. This CDR3 reads CASSPPGWTEAFF. CDR3 nucleotide sequence: TGTGCCAGCAGCCCGCCGGGGTGGACGGAAGCTTTCTTT.

On this clone: Within the sample, other DNA sequences also encode this same CDR3. The chain combines TRBV7-8 with TRBJ1-1; TRBD1 matches 7 bases. V trimming: 3 bases; J trimming: 1 base; junction bases outside the gene matches: 2. The CDR3 has 14 amino acids. The germline gives CDR1 SGHVS, CDR2 FQNEAQ. The CDR3 nucleotides read TGTGCCAGCAGCTTCGGGACAGCGAACACTGAAGCTTTCTTT. It translates to CASSFGTANTEAFF.

This clone was seen more than once but under ten times. The same CDR3 also results from other DNA sequences found in this sample. The chain recombines TRBV2 with TRBJ1-4; the D gene is possibly TRBD1 (6 bases). The germline gives CDR1 SNHLY, CDR2 FYNNEI. Trimming stripped 6 bases from V and 8 bases from J, with 13 bases between. The CDR3 extends over 13 amino acids. As DNA, the CDR3 is TGTGCCAGCAGACAGGGTTTAAGGGAAAAACTGTTTTTT. Its protein product is CASRQGLREKLFF.

On this clone: Other nucleotide sequences from this sample produce the same CDR3. The rearrangement links TRBV4-3 to TRBJ2-7; 8 bases line up with TRBD1. The trim removed 0 bases at V and 11 bases at J, leaving 9 bases unmatched. The germline gives CDR1 LGHNA, CDR2 YSLEER. The CDR3 has 14 amino acids. CDR3 bases: TGCGCCAGCAGCCAAGAAACAGGGGGTACGAGCAAGTACTTC. It is translated as CASSQETGGTSKYF.

The chain is built from TRBV29-1 and TRBJ2-6, with unresolved D. Germline values: CDR1 SQVTM, CDR2 ANQGSEA. The CDR3 runs 16 residues. Trimming pared 4 bases from V and 0 bases from J, leaving 13 bases between. The DNA of the CDR3 is TGCAGCGTTGCGGTAGATATAGACTCTGGGGCCAACGTCCTGACTTTC. As protein: CSVAVDIDSGANVLTF.

The chain is built from TRBV10-2 and TRBJ2-1; 7 bases agree with TRBD2. Trimming removed 0 bases from V and 5 bases from J; junction bases left unmatched: 10. The CDR3 has 17 residues. CDR1 and CDR2 from the germline V gene are WSHSY and SAAADI. The CDR3 is CASSESIRGGDNNEQFF. The CDR3 region has the DNA TGCGCCAGCAGTGAGTCGATCCGCGGGGGAGACAACAATGAGCAGTTCTTC.

This clone was seen just once. The J gene is TRBJ1-1, the V gene TRBV7-9; 11 nucleotides match TRBD1. The ends lost 6 bases at V and 6 bases at J; junction bases unmatched: 12. CDR1 and CDR2 (germline): SEHNR, FQNEAQ (reference sequence). There are 16 residues in the CDR3. Written as DNA, the CDR3 is TGTGCCAGCAGGCGACCGGGACAGGGGGTACGAGCTGAAGCTTTCTTT. It translates to CASRRPGQGVRAEAFF.

The rearrangement joins TRBV9 to TRBJ2-6, with TRBD1 identical over 7 bases. V lost 2 bases to trimming and J lost 0 bases; unmatched junction nucleotides: 5. CDR1 is SGDLS, CDR2 YYNGEE, per germline. The CDR3 sequence is 17 residues long. The CDR3: CASSVWTGHSGANVLTF. In DNA form, the CDR3 reads TGTGCCAGCAGCGTTTGGACAGGCCACTCTGGGGCCAACGTCCTGACTTTC.

This rearrangement joins TRBV7-8 to TRBJ1-5, with TRBD1 as a possible D gene (6 bases). Germline V CDR1 and CDR2: SGHVS, FQNEAQ. V was cut by 7 bases and J by 4 bases, with 14 bases left in between. This CDR3 has 14 amino acids. The CDR3 sequence is CASKSGARNQPQHF. The CDR3 region has the DNA TGTGCCAGCAAGTCAGGGGCGCGAAATCAGCCCCAGCATTTT.

This clone was detected a few times. V usage is TRBV10-2 and J usage is TRBJ1-2; no definite D call. This CDR3 has 15 residues. The germline gives CDR1 WSHSY, CDR2 SAAADI. V lost 7 bases and J lost 0, with 15 bases in between. The CDR3 DNA sequence: TGCGCCAGCACCGCCAGTCCGGGGACTAACTATGGCTACACCTTC. Its protein is CASTASPGTNYGYTF.

The chain employs TRBV5-8 and TRBJ2-1; 12 nucleotides agree with TRBD2. Germline V gene data show CDR1 as SGHTS and CDR2 as YDEGEE. The CDR3 has 16 amino acids. The ends lost 0 bases at V and 9 bases at J; junction bases unmatched: 7. CDR3 region: CASSLDRLAGVSEQFF. The DNA for the CDR3 is TGTGCCAGCAGCTTGGACCGACTAGCGGGAGTTAGTGAGCAGTTCTTC.

The chain has TRBV27 and TRBJ2-3; 9 bases are a match to TRBD2. This CDR3 contains 16 residues. Germline CDR1 MNHEY, CDR2 SMNVEV (reference sequence). J lost 3 bases, V lost 6 bases, and 10 bases had no gene match. The chain's CDR3 is CASSIGAGGRTDTQYF. The DNA for the CDR3 is TGTGCCAGCAGCATAGGAGCGGGAGGCCGAACAGATACGCAGTATTTT.

The J gene is TRBJ1-1, the V gene TRBV7-9; D unresolved. The germline V gene encodes CDR1 SEHNR and CDR2 FQNEAQ (reference sequence). The CDR3 has 13 amino acids. The V gene lost 7 bases and the J gene lost 4 bases, with 13 bases spanning the gap. The CDR3 loop reads CASTLGGLTEAFF. The CDR3 DNA follows: TGTGCCAGCACCCTCGGAGGTCTCACTGAAGCTTTCTTT. The full variable domain, rest sourced from reference TRBV7-9 and TRBJ1-1, is DTGVSQNPRHKITKRGQNVTFRCDPISEHNRLYWYRQTLGQGPEFLTYFQNEAQLEKSRLLSDRFSAERPKGSFSTLEIQRTEQGDSAMYLCASTLGGLTEAFFGQGTRLTVV.

This rearrangement joins TRBV27 to TRBJ1-5; TRBD1 matches 9 bases. V lost 10 bases and J lost 2; bases outside the gene matches: 9. CDR3 length equals 15 residues. CDR1 MNHEY and CDR2 SMNVEV come from the germline V gene (reference sequence). CDR3 region: CATVRTGDGNQPQHF. The DNA for the CDR3 is TGTGCCACCGTAAGGACAGGGGACGGCAATCAGCCCCAGCATTTT.

V is TRBV4-3 and J is TRBJ1-1; no clear D gene. Germline-derived CDR1 and CDR2 are LGHNA and YSLEER. This CDR3 has 13 residues. The V end lost 0 bases, the J end lost 8 bases, and 10 bases lay between the germline ends. CDR3 protein: CASSQDVTGEAFF. In DNA form, the CDR3 reads TGCGCCAGCAGCCAAGATGTTACGGGGGAAGCTTTCTTT.

Concerning this clone itself: The same CDR3 is also encoded by other DNA sequences in this sample. The CDR3 loop reads CASSLVDSYGYTF. Here the CDR3 DNA reads TGTGCCAGCAGCTTAGTAGACAGCTATGGCTACACCTTC. This chain connects TRBV11-2 to TRBJ1-2; D is perhaps TRBD1 (5 bases). Germline V gives CDR1 SGHAT, CDR2 FQNNGV. V lost 1 base and J 4 bases, leaving 7 bases between the germline ends. The length of the CDR3 is 13 residues.

This clone appeared once. The rearrangement links TRBV28 to TRBJ2-5; 10 bases are a match to TRBD2. The V gene's germline CDR1 is MDHEN and CDR2 SYDVKM. After removal of 5 bases from V and 5 bases from J, the junction contained 11 bases not matched to a gene. The CDR3 contains 16 residues. The CDR3 region has the DNA TGTGCCAGCAGTCGGGGACTAGCGTCGTCCCGGGAGACCCAGTACTTC. This encodes CASSRGLASSRETQYF.

The chain has TRBV7-9 and TRBJ2-7; tentative D call: TRBD2 (5 bases). The CDR3 runs 17 residues. With 1 base removed from V and 4 bases from J, the gap between germline ends came to 20 bases. Germline CDR1 is SEHNR and CDR2 is FQNEAQ (reference sequence). Written as DNA, the CDR3 is TGTGCCAGCAGCTTAGTTAGACGAGACTACCTCATGTACGAGCAGTACTTC. It specifies CASSLVRRDYLMYEQYF. The complete variable domain, with remaining parts taken from reference TRBV7-9 and TRBJ2-7, reads DTGVSQNPRHKITKRGQNVTFRCDPISEHNRLYWYRQTLGQGPEFLTYFQNEAQLEKSRLLSDRFSAERPKGSFSTLEIQRTEQGDSAMYLCASSLVRRDYLMYEQYFGPGTRLTVT.

The rearrangement uses TRBV2 and TRBJ1-1, with a tentative D call TRBD1 (5 bases). Germline V gene sequence: CDR1 SNHLY, CDR2 FYNNEI. The CDR3 totals 14 residues. The V end lost 7 bases, the J end lost 1 base, and 13 bases lay between the germline ends. For the CDR3, the DNA is TGTGCCAGCAACTTAAACCAGGGGAACACTGAAGCTTTCTTT. Protein: CASNLNQGNTEAFF.

A single count supports this clone. The chain joins TRBV7-2 to TRBJ1-1, with TRBD1 as a possible D gene (5 bases). CDR3 length: 14 amino acids. V was cut by 2 bases and J by 3 bases, with 10 bases left in between. The V gene's germline CDR1 is SGHTA and CDR2 FQGNSA. CDR3: CASSLRGLYTEAFF. In DNA form, the CDR3 reads TGTGCCAGCAGCTTAAGGGGCCTTTACACTGAAGCTTTCTTT. Looking up the rest from reference TRBV7-2 and TRBJ1-1 gives the full variable domain: GAGVSQSPSNKVTEKGKDVELRCDPISGHTALYWYRQSLGQGLEFLIYFQGNSAPDKSGLPSDRFSAERTGGSVSTLTIQRTQQEDSAVYLCASSLRGLYTEAFFGQGTRLTVV.